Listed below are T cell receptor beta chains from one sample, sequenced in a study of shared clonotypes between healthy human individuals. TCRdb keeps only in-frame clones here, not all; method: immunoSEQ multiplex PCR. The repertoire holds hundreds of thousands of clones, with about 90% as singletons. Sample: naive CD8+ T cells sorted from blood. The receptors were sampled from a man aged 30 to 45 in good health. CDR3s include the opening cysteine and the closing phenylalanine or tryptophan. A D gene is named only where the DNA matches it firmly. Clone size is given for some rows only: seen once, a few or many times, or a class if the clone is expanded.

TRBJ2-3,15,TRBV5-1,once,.,CASSSGTMRTDTQYF,TGCGCCAGCAGTTCTGGGACGATGAGAACAGATACGCAGTATTTT
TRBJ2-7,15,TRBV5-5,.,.,CASSFFPESSYEQYF,TGTGCCAGCAGCTTTTTTCCAGAAAGCTCCTACGAGCAGTACTTC
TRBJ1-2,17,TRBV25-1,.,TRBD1,CASIASSGTALNYGYTF,TGTGCCAGCATCGCAAGTTCCGGGACAGCACTTAACTATGGCTACACCTTC
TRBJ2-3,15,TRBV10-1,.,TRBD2,CASSGLAESTDTQYF,TGCGCCAGCAGCGGACTAGCGGAGAGCACAGATACGCAGTATTTT
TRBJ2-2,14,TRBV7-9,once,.,CASSFPLGAGELFF,TGTGCCAGCAGCTTTCCCCTAGGGGCCGGGGAGCTGTTTTTT
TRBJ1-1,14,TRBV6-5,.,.,CASSHQGLNTEAFF,TGTGCCAGCAGCCACCAGGGGCTGAACACTGAAGCTTTCTTT
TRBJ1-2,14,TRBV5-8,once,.,CASSLDGDNYGYTF,TGTGCCAGCAGCTTGGACGGGGATAACTATGGCTACACCTTC
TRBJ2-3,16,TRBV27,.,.,CASSSRDTSSTDTQYF,TGTGCCAGCAGTTCCAGGGACACCTCTAGCACAGATACGCAGTATTTT
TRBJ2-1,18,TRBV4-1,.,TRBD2,CASSLKTETSGPLNEQFF,TGCGCCAGCAGCCTAAAAACGGAGACTAGCGGGCCTCTAAATGAGCAGTTCTTC
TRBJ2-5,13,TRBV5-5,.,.,CASSPIGEETQYF,TGTGCCAGCAGTCCGATAGGGGAAGAGACCCAGTACTTC
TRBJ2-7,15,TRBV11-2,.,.,CASSPPQGRSYEQYF,TGTGCCAGCAGCCCCCCCCAGGGTAGATCCTACGAGCAGTACTTC
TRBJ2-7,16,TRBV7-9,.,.,CASSPGPDRSSYEQYF,TGTGCCAGCAGCCCCGGGCCGGACAGAAGCTCCTACGAGCAGTACTTC
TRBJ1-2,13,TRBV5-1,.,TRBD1,CASSLGDSGGYTF,TGCGCCAGCAGCCTGGGGGACAGTGGTGGCTACACCTTC
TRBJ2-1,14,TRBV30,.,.,CAWSTSPSGNEQFF,TGTGCCTGGAGTACTAGCCCTTCGGGAAATGAGCAGTTCTTC
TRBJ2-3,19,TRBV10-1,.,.,CASSGSLVRDRGYTDTQYF,TGCGCCAGCAGTGGATCACTAGTCCGGGACCGGGGATACACAGATACGCAGTATTTT
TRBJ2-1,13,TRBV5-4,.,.,CASSLRGLNEQFF,TGTGCCAGCAGCTTGCGTGGCCTCAATGAGCAGTTCTTC
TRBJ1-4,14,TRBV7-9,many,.,CASSLTGTDEKLFF,TGTGCCAGCAGCTTAACAGGGACGGACGAAAAACTGTTTTTT